This TCR beta chain was captured in a study of human T cells and chemical hapten exposure (dated by TCRdb to 2020 to 2023). Regarding the research as a whole: For sensitization, 2% DPC in acetone was applied to a roughly 2 cm by roughly 2 cm area of upper inner arm skin. Alopecia areata with under or over 50% scalp involvement, alopecia totalis and alopecia universalis were represented in the patient cohort, which was mostly female. Blood samples were taken from patients before sensitization (week 0) and then at 2, 6 and about 24 weeks after DPC sensitization. Throughout the roughly 24-week study period, patients were also given weekly therapeutic DPC doses on the scalp. Blood for TCR sequencing was provided by twenty-nine alopecia patients at one to four time points (pre-sensitization, 2, 6 and 24 weeks). Libraries were pooled for sequencing, and per-sample TCR yields varied mainly because of small differences in library volumes within the pool. Peripheral blood TCR repertoire changes were tracked in vivo in alopecia patients during primary and secondary sensitization to the hapten diphenylcyclopropenone (DPC). Patch tests used Finn chambers with 0.01% DPC on the upper back, scored after 6 days by International Contact Dermatitis Research Group standards. Beyond this particular receptor, the publication reports: Patch test score correlated positively with the number of PT1 expanded TCRs, reaching significance at thresholds 8, 16 and 32 but not at 4. Compared with pre-sensitization or healthy control sets, expanded TCRs formed significantly more large CDR3 similarity clusters, which is consistent with antigen-driven responses. Repeated subsampling changed both the strength of the expansion versus patch-test correlation and the threshold at which the correlation became significant. The number of TCRs above 1 in 1000 frequency did not change with DPC sensitization; there was no evidence of global repertoire structure alterations. Because all patients had alopecia, a presumed autoimmune disease, the immune response of the patients might differ from that of healthy individuals.

CDR1 and CDR2, per the germline V gene, are SGHTA and FQGNSA. The CDR3 has 17 amino acids, counting the end cysteine and phenylalanine. CDR3 DNA only is kept here, 51 bases in frame from base 1. Deletion took 4 bases off V and 7 bases off J, with a span of 25 bases between the germline ends. What this sample's time point label stands for: patch test 1, 2 weeks after DPC sensitization. Reading the label with the study, this specimen's treatment or condition is: therapeutic diphenylcyclopropenone sensitization with weekly scalp DPC. At each patch-test visit, blood was drawn before the patch test was applied. Eligible patients were aged 18 to 70, diagnosed with alopecia, deemed suitable for DPC therapy, and excluded if pregnant. Total RNA was extracted from unfractionated whole blood that had been collected in Tempus Blood RNA tubes. The library came from RACE. The reads were generated on a NextSeq 500. During library preparation, unique molecular identifiers were attached to individual cDNA molecules so that TCRs could be counted in a quantitative, reproducible way. For every blood RNA sample, sequencing covered both the TCR alpha and TCR beta chains. As for the original processing: The median number of TCRs per sample was some 100,000, ranging from roughly 20,000 to 690,600. V, J and CDR3 annotation of the TCR reads was carried out using the Decombinator software suite. For the PS versus PT1 abundance plots, all samples were subsampled to the same number of TCRs (28,000). TCRs were defined as expanded if absent before sensitization and observed at least eight times at the 2-week time point. TCRdb reprocessed the public reads (quality trimming at Q25 with fastp, clone calling with MiXCR) and kept in-frame beta chains. Rows with one shared CDR3 protein collapse into an entry with the most common genes and DNA. It is TCRdb's table, rather than the study itself, that gives the V and J calls and clone size. The table for this sample lists around 380,000 distinct CDR3 sequences; 4.8% of them were counted only once. The ten largest clonotypes hold 2% to 2.5% of the sample.

As concerns this clonotype: What this receptor recognizes is not known. There are no base qualities to consult, and no much larger clone falls within one base.

The material was whole blood, obtained in connection with sensitization to the hapten diphenylcyclopropenone (DPC). Recombination linked TRBV7-2 to TRBJ1-2; possibly the D gene is TRBD1, per 6 matching bases. The clonotype comes from a woman between 50 and 59 years old with alopecia areata. Some clones in this sample may be carry-over from other donors' samples. The CDR3 loop reads CASSSRAQGSGISGYTF. The bases read TGTGCCAGCAGCTCCCGGGCCCAGGGGTCGGGAATTTCTGGCTACACCTTC.